These 32 T cell receptor beta chains were all obtained from the same sample, sequenced in a study of identical twins. TCRdb re-called the 5' RACE reads through MiXCR, storing one row per CDR3 protein. Of hundreds of thousands of distinct CDR3 sequences listed, over 8.5% are singletons. The data also belong to a second study, concerning yellow fever vaccine responses in identical twins.

The specimen sequenced was PBMCs. All receptors come from a woman aged 18-35 years in good health.

This clonotype has a handful of counts. The genes are TRBV2 and TRBJ2-5; D not resolved. The CDR3 contains 13 residues. Trimming took off 7 bases at V and 4 bases at J, with 13 bases between the two ends. Germline CDR1 is SNHLY and CDR2 is FYNNEI. The CDR3, as DNA: TGTGCCAGCACTGGGGTGCGCCCAGAGACCCAGTACTTC. As protein: CASTGVRPETQYF.

The sample holds a few counts of this clonotype. The gene calls are TRBV27 and TRBJ2-7, with D perhaps matching TRBD1 (5 bases). The CDR3 runs to 16 residues. Looked up from germline, CDR1 is MNHEY and CDR2 is SMNVEV (reference sequence). Between the trimmed V and J ends, which lost 2 bases and 0 bases, there was a span of 14 bases. In nucleotides, the CDR3 is TGTGCCAGCAGTTTAGGGGCAGAGGCCCGCTCCTACGAGCAGTACTTC. Translation gives CASSLGAEARSYEQYF.

The chain links TRBV9 to TRBJ2-2; 8 bases are shared with TRBD1. J gave up 5 bases and V 0 bases, and 12 bases lay outside the gene matches. Germline lookup yields CDR1 SGDLS and CDR2 YYNGEE. The CDR3 spans 18 residues. CDR3 coding DNA: TGTGCCAGCAGCGTAGCTCGGCCAGGGGGCCTCGGTACCGGGGAGCTGTTTTTT. Protein sequence: CASSVARPGGLGTGELFF.

The gene calls are TRBV27 and TRBJ2-1; TRBD2 is a possible D gene (6 bases). Germline V lookup: CDR1 MNHEY, CDR2 SMNVEV (reference sequence). The CDR3 extends over 15 amino acids. Trimming took off 6 bases at V and 5 bases at J, with 17 bases between the two ends. The CDR3 nucleotides read TGTGCCAGCAGGCCCCGGGACTTACCTAACAATGAGCAGTTCTTC. Protein product: CASRPRDLPNNEQFF.

This clonotype has more than one count but fewer than ten. The chain has TRBV12-3 or TRBV12-4 and TRBJ2-7, with 10 bases that match TRBD2. The trim removed 1 base at V and 4 bases at J, leaving 13 bases unmatched. The CDR3 covers 18 residues. The CDR3 nucleotides are TGTGCCAGCAGTTTAGTCCAGGAGGGGACTAGCGTCTTTTACGAGCAGTACTTC. Its translation is CASSLVQEGTSVFYEQYF.

This clonotype turned up a few times. The V call is TRBV9, the J call TRBJ2-1; D is uncertain. Germline lookup yields CDR1 SGDLS and CDR2 YYNGEE. Trimming took off 1 base at V and 7 bases at J, with 9 bases between the two ends. The CDR3 has 13 amino acids. The CDR3 DNA follows: TGTGCCAGCAGCGTACCGCCCTTTAATGAGCAGTTCTTC. This sequence encodes CASSVPPFNEQFF. The full variable domain, rest sourced from reference TRBV9 and TRBJ2-1, is DSGVTQTPKHLITATGQRVTLRCSPRSGDLSVYWYQQSLDQGLQFLIQYYNGEERAKGNILERFSAQQFPDLHSELNLSSLELGDSALYFCASSVPPFNEQFFGPGTRLTVL.

The J gene is TRBJ2-5, the V gene TRBV21-1; TRBD2 reflects the table's D call only, with no check against the DNA. TRBV21-1 is shown as a pseudogene. This CDR3 is built from 15 residues. CDR3 region: CASTRRPWAVETQYF. CDR3 bases: TGTGCCAGCACAAGGCGTCCATGGGCCGTAGAGACCCAGTACTTC.

V and J are TRBV2 and TRBJ2-7; 9 bases map to TRBD2. Unmatched junction bases numbered 6, after V lost 2 bases and J lost 1 base. The CDR3 is made up of 16 amino acids. The V gene's germline CDR1 is SNHLY and CDR2 FYNNEI. The DNA of the CDR3 is TGTGCCAGCAGTGAACTGATAGCGGGAGCTTCCTACGAGCAGTACTTC. The encoded protein is CASSELIAGASYEQYF.

This clonotype came up a few times. The J gene is TRBJ2-5, the V gene TRBV7-4; D remains unclear. Trimming took 5 bases from V and 5 from J, leaving 21 bases between them. Germline CDR1 reads SGHVT; CDR2 reads SQSDAQ. The CDR3 covers 16 residues. CDR3 in DNA: TGTGCCAGCAGCCCAAAGCGTGGACCGATGCTGGAGACCCAGTACTTC. It codes for CASSPKRGPMLETQYF.

There are many counts of this clonotype. The V and J genes are TRBV28 and TRBJ2-7; TRBD1 aligns across 9 bases. The CDR3 has 14 residues. Per germline, CDR1 MDHEN and CDR2 SYDVKM. V lost 5 bases and J lost 6; bases outside the gene matches: 8. The CDR3 DNA reads TGTGCCAGCAGTCCGGGACAGGGTCTTGTCGAGCAGTACTTC. This sequence encodes CASSPGQGLVEQYF.

Only a few counts were recorded for this clonotype. The gene calls are TRBV20-1 and TRBJ2-1; tentatively, D is TRBD1 (6 bases). Trimming removed 0 bases from V and 6 bases from J, with 21 bases in between. Germline values: CDR1 DFQATT, CDR2 SNEGSKA (reference sequence). The CDR3 totals 17 residues. As DNA, the CDR3 is TGCAGTGCTAGAGATCAAATTCTTGGGACAAGTGGCAATGAGCAGTTCTTC. It translates to CSARDQILGTSGNEQFF.

Ten or more counts support this clonotype. CDR3 DNA sequence: TGTGCCAGCAGCCCCTTCGTAGGGATCACTGAAGCTTTCTTT. This translates into CASSPFVGITEAFF. This chain uses TRBV7-2 with TRBJ1-1; D uncertain. Germline V gene sequence: CDR1 SGHTA, CDR2 FQGNSA. The germline V and J ends were trimmed by 5 bases and 4 bases, with 14 bases remaining between them. The CDR3 contains 14 residues.

This clonotype has only a few counts. This chain uses TRBV4-2 with TRBJ2-7; no reliable D call. With 0 bases removed from V and 6 bases from J, the gap between germline ends came to 9 bases. The CDR3 is 13 amino acids. CDR1 and CDR2 from the germline V gene are LGHNA and YNFKEQ. The CDR3 DNA is TGTGCCAGCAGCCAAGAACGGGTTAGCGAGCAGTACTTC. Translation: CASSQERVSEQYF.

About this clonotype: The junction differs from germline at one of its ends, possibly a read error. The chain combines TRBV9 with TRBJ2-1; 7 nucleotides match TRBD2. Germline assignment: CDR1 SGDLS and CDR2 YYNGEE. This CDR3 contains 15 residues. This CDR3 is CASTVVGGSEGEQFF. The DNA for the CDR3 is TGTGCCAGCACCGTAGTCGGGGGGAGTGAGGGTGAGCAGTTCTTC. Full variable domain (missing parts from reference TRBV9 and TRBJ2-1): DSGVTQTPKHLITATGQRVTLRCSPRSGDLSVYWYQQSLDQGLQFLIQYYNGEERAKGNILERFSAQQFPDLHSELNLSSLELGDSALYFCASTVVGGSEGEQFFGPGTRLTVL.

In its sample, this clonotype was seen a few times. The J gene is TRBJ1-1, the V gene TRBV4-2, with D tentatively TRBD1 (6 bases). The V and J ends lost 1 base and 3 bases respectively, with 9 bases between them. CDR1 is LGHNA and CDR2 is YNFKEQ in the germline V gene. The CDR3 runs to 14 residues. CDR3 in amino acids: CASSQVPGDTEAFF. In DNA form, the CDR3 reads TGTGCCAGCAGCCAAGTTCCAGGGGACACTGAAGCTTTCTTT.

This chain connects TRBV28 to TRBJ2-1, with 8 bases aligning to TRBD1. The germline V gene has CDR1 MDHEN and CDR2 SYDVKM. V lost 3 bases and J lost 5; bases outside the gene matches: 6. The CDR3 has 15 amino acids. The CDR3 coding sequence is TGTGCCAGCAGTTTTGACACAGGGGGGAACAATGAGCAGTTCTTC. Translated: CASSFDTGGNNEQFF. The full variable domain, with the rest looked up from reference TRBV28 and TRBJ2-1, is DVKVTQSSRYLVKRTGEKVFLECVQDMDHENMFWYRQDPGLGLRLIYFSYDVKMKEKGDIPEGYSVSREKKERFSLILESASTNQTSMYLCASSFDTGGNNEQFFGPGTRLTVL.

This clonotype was detected ten times or more. The genes are TRBV7-9 and TRBJ1-2; 9 bases match TRBD1. V was clipped by 5 bases and J by 7 bases; unmatched bases: 5. Germline CDR1 and CDR2: SEHNR and FQNEAQ (reference sequence). The CDR3 loop spans 13 amino acids. As DNA, the CDR3 is TGTGCCAGCAGCGCTCGGACAGGGGCTGGCTACACCTTC. It codes for CASSARTGAGYTF.

In its sample, this clonotype was seen many times. The V call is TRBV29-1, the J call TRBJ2-1; no clear D. The V gene lost 1 base and the J gene lost 4 bases, with 5 bases spanning the gap. Germline V gives CDR1 SQVTM, CDR2 ANQGSEA. This CDR3 spans 12 amino acids. The CDR3 loop reads CSVEAWYNEQFF. CDR3 coding DNA: TGCAGCGTTGAAGCCTGGTACAATGAGCAGTTCTTC.

This clonotype was counted at least ten times. The chain combines TRBV20-1 with TRBJ1-1; no reliable D call. This CDR3 region has 15 residues. The ends were cut back, 0 bases at V and 3 bases at J, with 14 bases in the middle. CDR1 and CDR2 (germline): DFQATT, SNEGSKA (reference sequence). The CDR3 sequence is CSARDFVSQDTEAFF. In nucleotides, the CDR3 is TGCAGTGCTAGAGATTTTGTGTCACAAGACACTGAAGCTTTCTTT.

This clonotype was detected only a few times. The chain is built from TRBV3-1 and TRBJ2-7; a possible D gene is TRBD2 (6 bases). Germline assignment: CDR1 LGHDT and CDR2 YNNKEL (reference sequence). The CDR3 sequence is 16 residues long. Trimming removed 0 bases from V and 2 bases from J, with 14 bases in between. The chain's CDR3 is CASSQDPEWGAYEQYF. The CDR3, as DNA: TGTGCCAGCAGCCAAGACCCGGAGTGGGGGGCCTACGAGCAGTACTTC.

This clonotype occurred a few times. V gene TRBV7-9 combines with J gene TRBJ2-7, with a possible D match to TRBD2 (5 bases). V was shortened by 5 bases and J by 7 bases, with 15 bases between the two germline ends. The V gene's germline CDR1 is SEHNR and CDR2 FQNEAQ (reference sequence). This CDR3 is 13 amino acids long. CDR3 in amino acids: CASSPEAGGEQYF. DNA for the CDR3: TGTGCCAGCAGCCCGGAGGCTGGAGGAGAGCAGTACTTC.

The chain recombines TRBV6-1 with TRBJ2-1; TRBD1 aligns across 8 bases. Germline lookup yields CDR1 MNHNS and CDR2 SASEGT. J was trimmed by 3 bases and V by 6 bases; bases with no gene match: 7. CDR3 length: 15 residues. CDR3 in amino acids: CASRSGGGYYNEQFF. CDR3 in DNA: TGTGCCAGCAGGTCAGGGGGCGGCTACTACAATGAGCAGTTCTTC.

This clonotype has a count of ten or more. The rearrangement joins TRBV28 to TRBJ2-5; TRBD2 matches 8 bases. Trimming took 2 bases from V and 3 from J; bases not matched to a gene: 2. The germline gives CDR1 MDHEN, CDR2 SYDVKM. This CDR3 contains 14 residues. CDR3 region: CASSLQAGEETQYF. The CDR3, as DNA: TGTGCCAGCAGTTTACAAGCGGGGGAAGAGACCCAGTACTTC.

The rearrangement joins TRBV6-5 to TRBJ2-2, with a possible D match to TRBD1 (6 bases). The CDR3 totals 15 residues. Looked up from germline, CDR1 is MNHEY and CDR2 is SVGAGI. With 2 bases removed from V and 8 bases from J, the gap between germline ends came to 15 bases. The CDR3 DNA is TGTGCCAGCAGTTACGGTTTTGGGGGCGGTGGGGAGCTGTTTTTT. Translated: CASSYGFGGGGELFF.

This rearrangement joins TRBV7-2 to TRBJ2-7, with D maybe TRBD1 (5 bases). The CDR3 totals 14 residues. Germline V gene data show CDR1 as SGHTA and CDR2 as FQGNSA. As DNA, the CDR3 is TGTGCTGTTACTGGGGCAGGTCCTCGGTGGGAGCAGTACTTC. Translating gives CAVTGAGPRWEQYF.

This clonotype showed up just a few times. CDR3 sequence reads: CASSVQGASHEQYF. The CDR3 nucleotides read TGTGCCAGCAGCGTGCAGGGGGCGTCCCACGAGCAGTACTTC. The V call is TRBV9, the J call TRBJ2-7; 8 positions agree with TRBD1. CDR1 SGDLS and CDR2 YYNGEE come from the germline V gene. The CDR3 totals 14 residues. Trimming cost V 2 bases and J 5 bases; bases outside gene matches: 6.

In the case of this clonotype: Just one base apart from a much larger clone, this may be a read error. V usage is TRBV28 and J usage is TRBJ2-7; D uncertain. V was cut by 1 base and J by 3 bases, with 4 bases left in between. The CDR3 spans 12 residues. From germline, CDR1 is MDHEN and CDR2 SYDVKM. The CDR3: CASSLYYYEQYF. Written as DNA, the CDR3 is TGTGCCAGCAGTTTATACTACTACGAGCAGTACTTC.

The chain uses TRBV5-6 and TRBJ2-7; TRBD2 aligns across 11 bases. Germline values: CDR1 SGHDT, CDR2 YYEEEE. V gave up 0 bases and J gave up 0 bases; unmatched junction bases: 11. The CDR3 is 19 amino acids. The CDR3 loop reads CASSLGETVGLADSYEQYF. The CDR3 region has the DNA TGTGCCAGCAGCTTGGGCGAGACTGTGGGACTAGCGGACTCCTACGAGCAGTACTTC.

Here the CDR3 reads CASSFPAESGELFF. CDR3 nucleotides: TGTGCCAGCAGTTTCCCAGCAGAATCCGGGGAGCTGTTTTTT. The J gene is TRBJ2-2, the V gene TRBV28; D is uncertain. The CDR3 runs 14 residues. Germline values: CDR1 MDHEN, CDR2 SYDVKM. V dropped 3 bases and J dropped 6 bases, with 11 bases sitting between them.

This clonotype was recorded a few times. The chain uses TRBV7-2 and TRBJ2-7; the match to TRBD2 covers 10 bases. Per the germline V gene, CDR1 is SGHTA and CDR2 is FQGNSA. The ends lost 3 bases at V and 6 bases at J; junction bases unmatched: 5. The CDR3 totals 14 residues. CDR3 DNA sequence: TGTGCCAGCAGCTTCTCTAGCGGGAGTAGCGAGCAGTACTTC. Protein product: CASSFSSGSSEQYF. The whole variable domain, filled in from reference TRBV7-2 and TRBJ2-7, reads GAGVSQSPSNKVTEKGKDVELRCDPISGHTALYWYRQSLGQGLEFLIYFQGNSAPDKSGLPSDRFSAERTGGSVSTLTIQRTQQEDSAVYLCASSFSSGSSEQYFGPGTRLTVT.

This clonotype was seen a few times. This chain connects TRBV29-1 to TRBJ2-7; 11 bases match TRBD2. V was pared by 3 bases and J by 6 bases, with 4 bases of the junction left unmatched. The germline gives CDR1 SQVTM, CDR2 ANQGSEA. The CDR3 extends over 13 amino acids. The CDR3 region has the DNA TGCAGCGTTGATCGGCTAGCGGGGGGCGAGCAGTACTTC. This translates into CSVDRLAGGEQYF.

This clonotype was detected a few times. The rearrangement links TRBV5-1 to TRBJ1-1; the D is unclear. V was cut by 0 bases and J by 3 bases, with 12 bases left in between. The length of the CDR3 is 15 residues. Germline CDR1 reads SGHRS; CDR2 reads YFSETQ. The CDR3: CASSLVELRDTEAFF. The CDR3 coding sequence is TGCGCCAGCAGCTTGGTGGAGCTCCGGGACACTGAAGCTTTCTTT.